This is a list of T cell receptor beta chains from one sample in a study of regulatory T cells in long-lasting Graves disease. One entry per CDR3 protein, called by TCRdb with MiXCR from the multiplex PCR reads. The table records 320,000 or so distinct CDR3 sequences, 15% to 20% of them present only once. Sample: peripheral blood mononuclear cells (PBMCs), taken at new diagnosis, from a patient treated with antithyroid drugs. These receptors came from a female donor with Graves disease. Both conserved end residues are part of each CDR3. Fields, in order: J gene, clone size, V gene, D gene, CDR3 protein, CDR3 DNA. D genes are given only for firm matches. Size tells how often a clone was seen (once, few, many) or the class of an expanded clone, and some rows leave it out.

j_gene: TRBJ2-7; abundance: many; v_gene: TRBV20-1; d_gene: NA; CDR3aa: CSARDQTRGTYEQYF; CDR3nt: TGCAGTGCTAGAGATCAGACAAGGGGGACTTACGAGCAGTACTTC
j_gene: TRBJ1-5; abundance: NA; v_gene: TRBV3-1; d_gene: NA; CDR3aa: CASSQDTVVGQPQHF; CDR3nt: TGTGCCAGCAGCCAAGATACGGTGGTTGGTCAGCCCCAGCATTTT
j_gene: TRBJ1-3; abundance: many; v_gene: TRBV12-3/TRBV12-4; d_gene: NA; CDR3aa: CASSLYSSGNTIYF; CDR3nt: TGTGCCAGCAGTTTATATAGCTCTGGAAACACCATATATTTT
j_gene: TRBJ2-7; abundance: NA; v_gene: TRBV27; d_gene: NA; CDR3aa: CASSLRVSAGVGFYEQYF; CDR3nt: TGTGCCAGCAGTTTACGGGTCTCGGCGGGTGTGGGCTTCTACGAGCAGTACTTC
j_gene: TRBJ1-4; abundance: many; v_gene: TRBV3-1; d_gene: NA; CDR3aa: CASSHEYPDEKLFF; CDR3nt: TGTGCCAGCAGCCATGAGTACCCGGATGAAAAACTGTTTTTT
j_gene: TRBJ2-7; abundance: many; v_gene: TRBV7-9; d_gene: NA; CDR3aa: CASSLGSPYEQYF; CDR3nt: TGTGCCAGCAGCTTAGGCAGTCCCTACGAGCAGTACTTC
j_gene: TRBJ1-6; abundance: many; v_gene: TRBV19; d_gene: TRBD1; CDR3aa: CASKEDRGSYNSPLHF; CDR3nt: TGTGCCAGTAAGGAGGACAGGGGCTCCTATAATTCACCCCTCCACTTT
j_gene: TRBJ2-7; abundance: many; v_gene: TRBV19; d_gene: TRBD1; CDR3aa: CASSIGRWQGAEQYF; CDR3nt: TGTGCCAGTAGTATAGGACGGTGGCAGGGGGCGGAGCAGTACTTC
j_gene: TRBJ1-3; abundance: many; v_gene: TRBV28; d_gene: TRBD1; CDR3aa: CASSFPLTGFSSGNTIYF; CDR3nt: TGTGCCAGCAGTTTCCCCTTGACAGGGTTCAGTTCTGGAAACACCATATATTTT
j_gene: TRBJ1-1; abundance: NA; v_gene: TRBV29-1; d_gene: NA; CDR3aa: CSVDWTDNTEAFF; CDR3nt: TGCAGCGTTGATTGGACCGACAACACTGAAGCTTTCTTT
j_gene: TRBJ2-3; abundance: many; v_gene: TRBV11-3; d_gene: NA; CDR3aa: CASSLVPDTQYF; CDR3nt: TGTGCCAGCAGCTTAGTCCCAGATACGCAGTATTTT
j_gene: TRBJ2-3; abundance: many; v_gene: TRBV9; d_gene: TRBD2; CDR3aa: CASSVRLAGVQDTQYF; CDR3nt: TGTGCCAGCAGCGTACGACTAGCGGGAGTACAAGATACGCAGTATTTT
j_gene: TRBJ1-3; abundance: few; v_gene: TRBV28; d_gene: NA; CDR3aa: CASSLGGRSGNTIYF; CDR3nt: TGTGCCAGCAGTTTAGGTGGGCGCTCTGGAAACACCATATATTTT
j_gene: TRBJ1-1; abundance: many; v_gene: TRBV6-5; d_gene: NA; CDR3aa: CASSYGGNTEAFF; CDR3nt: TGTGCCAGCAGTTACGGGGGGAACACTGAAGCTTTCTTT
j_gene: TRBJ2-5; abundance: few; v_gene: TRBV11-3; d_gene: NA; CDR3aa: CASSPPQGGGETQYF; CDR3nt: TGTGCCAGCAGTCCCCCCCAGGGGGGGGGGGAGACCCAGTACTTC
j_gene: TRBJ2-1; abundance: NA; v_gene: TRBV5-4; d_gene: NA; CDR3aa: CASSSTGRNEQFF; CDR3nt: TGTGCCAGCAGCTCCACAGGGCGGAATGAGCAGTTCTTC
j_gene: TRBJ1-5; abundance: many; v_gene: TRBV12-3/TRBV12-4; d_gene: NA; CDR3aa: CASSSRGDSNQPQHF; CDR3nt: TGTGCCAGCAGTTCCCGAGGGGATAGCAATCAGCCCCAGCATTTT
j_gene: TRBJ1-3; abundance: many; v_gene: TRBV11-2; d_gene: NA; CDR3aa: CASSLSPLSTIYF; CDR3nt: TGTGCCAGCAGCTTATCTCCTCTGAGCACCATATATTTT
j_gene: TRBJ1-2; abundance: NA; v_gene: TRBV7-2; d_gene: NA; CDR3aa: CASSFPEDYGYTF; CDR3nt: TGTGCCAGCAGCTTTCCGGAAGACTATGGCTACACCTTC
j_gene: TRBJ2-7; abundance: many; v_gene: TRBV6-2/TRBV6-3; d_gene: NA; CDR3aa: CASSYRATYEQYF; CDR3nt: TGTGCCAGCAGTTACCGGGCCACCTACGAGCAGTACTTC
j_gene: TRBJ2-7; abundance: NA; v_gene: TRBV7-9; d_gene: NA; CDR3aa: CASSWGFSGPYEQYF; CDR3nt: TGTGCCAGCAGCTGGGGGTTCAGCGGCCCCTACGAGCAGTACTTC
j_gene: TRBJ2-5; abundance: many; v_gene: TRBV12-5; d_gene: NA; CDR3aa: CASGLVGRQETQYF; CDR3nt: TGTGCTAGTGGTTTGGTCGGCCGCCAAGAGACCCAGTACTTC
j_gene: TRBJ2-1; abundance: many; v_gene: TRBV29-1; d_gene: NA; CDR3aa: CSVETGEDYHNEQFF; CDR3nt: TGCAGCGTTGAGACGGGAGAAGATTACCACAATGAGCAGTTCTTC
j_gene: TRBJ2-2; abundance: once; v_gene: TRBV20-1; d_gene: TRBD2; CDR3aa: CSARPGAGANTGELFF; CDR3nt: TGCAGTGCTAGGCCGGGAGCGGGAGCGAACACCGGGGAGCTGTTTTTT
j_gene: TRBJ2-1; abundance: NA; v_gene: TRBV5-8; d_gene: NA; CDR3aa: CASSPLSGGPLHNNEQFF; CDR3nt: TGTGCCAGCAGCCCACTTAGTGGGGGGCCTCTCCATAACAATGAGCAGTTCTTC
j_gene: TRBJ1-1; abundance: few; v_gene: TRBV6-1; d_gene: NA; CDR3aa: CASLAAEAFF; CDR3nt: TGTGCCAGCCTGGCGGCTGAAGCTTTCTTT
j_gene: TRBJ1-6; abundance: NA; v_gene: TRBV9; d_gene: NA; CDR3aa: CASSVVRGGKSSYNSPLHF; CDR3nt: TGTGCCAGCAGCGTAGTAAGGGGTGGAAAAAGCTCCTATAATTCACCCCTCCACTTT
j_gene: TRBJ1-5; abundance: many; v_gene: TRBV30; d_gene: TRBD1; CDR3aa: CAWSRQGASNQPQHF; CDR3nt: TGTGCCTGGAGTCGGCAGGGGGCGAGCAATCAGCCCCAGCATTTT
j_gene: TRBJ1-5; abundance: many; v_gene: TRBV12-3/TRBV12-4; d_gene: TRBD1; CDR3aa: CASGIGQGSNQPQHF; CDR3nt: TGTGCCAGCGGAATCGGACAGGGGAGCAATCAGCCCCAGCATTTT
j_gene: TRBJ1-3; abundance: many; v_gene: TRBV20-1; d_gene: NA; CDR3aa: CSATTGSGNTIYF; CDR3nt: TGCAGTGCCACGACAGGCTCTGGAAACACCATATATTTT
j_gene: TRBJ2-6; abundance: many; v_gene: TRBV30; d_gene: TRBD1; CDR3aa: CAWVSGTGGGWNSGANVLTF; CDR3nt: TGTGCCTGGGTATCCGGGACAGGAGGGGGCTGGAATTCTGGGGCCAACGTCCTGACTTTC
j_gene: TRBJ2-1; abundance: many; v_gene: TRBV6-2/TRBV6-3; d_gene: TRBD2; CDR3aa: CASSRHLAGGGNEQFF; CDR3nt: TGTGCCAGCAGCAGACACCTAGCGGGAGGCGGCAATGAGCAGTTCTTC
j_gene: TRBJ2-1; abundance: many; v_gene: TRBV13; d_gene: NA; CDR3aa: CASILRRGPSYNEQFF; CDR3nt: TGTGCCAGCATCCTAAGGCGGGGCCCTTCCTACAATGAGCAGTTCTTC
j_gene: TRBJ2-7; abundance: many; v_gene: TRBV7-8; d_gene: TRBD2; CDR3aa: CASSLRTGGGSYEQYF; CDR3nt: TGTGCCAGCAGCTTGCGCACTGGCGGGGGTTCCTACGAGCAGTACTTC
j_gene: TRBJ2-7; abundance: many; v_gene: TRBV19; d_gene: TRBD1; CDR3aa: CASSRTGIEQYF; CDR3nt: TGTGCCAGTAGCAGGACAGGGATCGAGCAGTACTTC
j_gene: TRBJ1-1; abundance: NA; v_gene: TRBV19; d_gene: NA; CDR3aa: CASSSRRGNTEAFF; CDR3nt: TGTGCCAGTAGTAGCAGACGGGGGAACACTGAAGCTTTCTTT
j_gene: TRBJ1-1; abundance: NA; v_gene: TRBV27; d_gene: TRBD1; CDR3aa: CASLSTGRTEAFF; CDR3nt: TGTGCCAGCCTTTCGACAGGGCGAACTGAAGCTTTCTTT
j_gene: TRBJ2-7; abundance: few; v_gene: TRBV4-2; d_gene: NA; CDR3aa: CASSQSAERPPREQYF; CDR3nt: TGTGCCAGCAGCCAGTCGGCGGAGCGGCCCCCGAGGGAGCAGTACTTC
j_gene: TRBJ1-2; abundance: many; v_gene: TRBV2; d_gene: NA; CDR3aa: CARATGGGYTF; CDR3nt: TGTGCCAGGGCGACAGGAGGGGGCTACACCTTC
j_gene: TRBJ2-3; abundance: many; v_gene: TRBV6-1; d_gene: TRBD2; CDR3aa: CASSEAQLSGRSFWTDTQYF; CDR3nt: TGTGCCAGCAGTGAAGCGCAGTTGAGCGGGAGAAGTTTCTGGACAGATACGCAGTATTTT
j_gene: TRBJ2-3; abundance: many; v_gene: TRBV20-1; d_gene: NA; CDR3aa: CSVDRPGFADTQYF; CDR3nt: TGCAGTGTTGACCGCCCGGGGTTCGCAGATACGCAGTATTTT
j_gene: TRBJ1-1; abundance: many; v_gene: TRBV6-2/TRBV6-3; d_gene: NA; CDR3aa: CASSYGLVRGEAFF; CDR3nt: TGTGCCAGCAGCTACGGACTGGTGAGGGGTGAAGCTTTCTTT
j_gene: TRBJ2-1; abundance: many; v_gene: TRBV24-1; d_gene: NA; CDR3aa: CATSDFDANLPSYNEQFF; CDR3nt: TGTGCCACCAGTGATTTCGACGCCAATCTTCCCTCCTACAATGAGCAGTTCTTC
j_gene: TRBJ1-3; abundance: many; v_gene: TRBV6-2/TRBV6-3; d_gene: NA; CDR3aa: CASSEIGGSGNTIYF; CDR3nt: TGTGCCAGCAGTGAAATAGGGGGCTCTGGAAACACCATATATTTT